The rows below give T cell receptor beta chains drawn from one sample of a study of T cell repertoires in cytomegalovirus infection. TCRdb re-called the reads with MiXCR, one entry per CDR3 protein. This sample has roughly 300,000 distinct CDR3 sequences, with roughly 24% found just once. Source material: PBMCs. The receptors originated from a human donor in good health (CMV status not recorded). Some clones in this sample may be carry-over from other donors' samples. The CDR3 runs from the conserved cysteine through the conserved F or W. Size tells how often a clone was seen (once, few, many) or the class of an expanded clone, and some rows leave it out.

v_call	clone_size	j_call	cdr3_aa
TRBV28	few	TRBJ2-1	CASSLGQVNNEQFF
TRBV12-5	-	TRBJ1-5	CASGLGLNQPQHF
TRBV7-2	-	TRBJ2-7	CASSRPSLYEQYF
TRBV19	-	TRBJ2-2	CASSTILTGELFF
TRBV7-9	few	TRBJ2-5	CASSPRAGLETQYF
TRBV28	-	TRBJ1-5	CASSQGSEQPQHF
TRBV20-1	-	TRBJ2-7	CSARDVGPGRYEQYF
TRBV5-1	-	TRBJ2-3	CASSPGQGARGTDTQYF
TRBV4-3	few	TRBJ1-2	CASSQDEQGGNYGYTF
TRBV7-2	many	TRBJ2-5	CASSSQRSPRETQYF
TRBV7-2	-	TRBJ1-3	CASSGAGPGNTIYF
TRBV7-3	-	TRBJ2-5	CASSPNPGSGGETQYF
TRBV5-1	-	TRBJ2-2	CASSLDGSRTGELFF
TRBV6-6	-	TRBJ2-7	CASSYNQYYEQYF
TRBV11-2	many	TRBJ2-1	CASSLVAGSHNEQFF
TRBV11-3	many	TRBJ2-1	CASSFLGTDNEQFF
TRBV7-2	many	TRBJ2-1	CASRSGVRRSYNEQFF
TRBV20-1	few	TRBJ1-2	CSARSGGGYGYTF
TRBV4-1	-	TRBJ2-5	CASSHELAEQETQYF
TRBV29-1	-	TRBJ1-4	CSVEGTGVDEKLFF
TRBV12-3/TRBV12-4	-	TRBJ1-4	CASSPYHEKLFF
TRBV2	-	TRBJ1-1	CASTPGGLAGTEAFF
TRBV25-1	-	TRBJ1-5	CASSESGQGENQPQHF
TRBV29-1	-	TRBJ2-1	CSVEDPEKYNDQFF
TRBV28	-	TRBJ1-5	CASRGTGGFQPQHF
TRBV7-2	many	TRBJ2-6	CASSLRFGISGANVLTF
TRBV11-2	few	TRBJ2-7	CASRPKWGSSYEQYF
TRBV7-2	many	TRBJ1-1	CASSLVSRGGEAFF
TRBV29-1	-	TRBJ1-2	CSVGSGGNYGYTF
TRBV20-1	-	TRBJ2-7	CSARDRRGFYEQYF
TRBV7-9	many	TRBJ2-7	CASSLDQRGHYEQYF
TRBV7-2	many	TRBJ2-7	CASSSPGTGGSEQYF
TRBV6-2/TRBV6-3	-	TRBJ2-7	CASRPGPSSYEQYF
TRBV29-1	few	TRBJ2-3	CSVVPRTDTQYF
TRBV5-6	-	TRBJ2-6	CASSLGAALSGANVLTF
TRBV7-2	-	TRBJ2-7	CASSLVVGTSGAIKQYF
TRBV7-2	few	TRBJ1-5	CASRPRDSNQPQHF
TRBV7-2	many	TRBJ2-5	CASSFKETQYF
TRBV6-4	few	TRBJ2-1	CASSEQPLAGGLYNEQFF
TRBV27	-	TRBJ1-1	CASSLILQGTAFF
TRBV5-1	-	TRBJ1-1	CASSPVDFGGTEAFF
TRBV7-9	-	TRBJ2-5	CASSLALPYQETQYF
TRBV6-6	-	TRBJ2-7	CASSYYTSGTYEQYF
TRBV19	-	TRBJ2-7	CASSIRTGKPYEQYF
TRBV9	-	TRBJ1-1	CASKGQGLNTEAFF
TRBV4-1	few	TRBJ1-3	CASSQDLGGSSGNTIYF
TRBV7-2	many	TRBJ2-7	CASSLAFDGRFYEQYF
TRBV29-1	-	TRBJ1-1	CSAVPGTEAFF
TRBV20-1	few	TRBJ2-1	CSARGLAGGKNEQFF
TRBV6-6	-	TRBJ2-7	CASRTRMAYEQYF
TRBV5-1	-	TRBJ2-1	CASSLGLAGADEQFF
TRBV4-1	-	TRBJ2-3	CASSRGVAGGSDTQYF
TRBV2	few	TRBJ2-7	CASSLGLAGVAEQYF
TRBV12-3/TRBV12-4	few	TRBJ1-5	CASSQRTGDDSNQPQHF
TRBV7-2	many	TRBJ2-1	CASSFTRLADNEQFF